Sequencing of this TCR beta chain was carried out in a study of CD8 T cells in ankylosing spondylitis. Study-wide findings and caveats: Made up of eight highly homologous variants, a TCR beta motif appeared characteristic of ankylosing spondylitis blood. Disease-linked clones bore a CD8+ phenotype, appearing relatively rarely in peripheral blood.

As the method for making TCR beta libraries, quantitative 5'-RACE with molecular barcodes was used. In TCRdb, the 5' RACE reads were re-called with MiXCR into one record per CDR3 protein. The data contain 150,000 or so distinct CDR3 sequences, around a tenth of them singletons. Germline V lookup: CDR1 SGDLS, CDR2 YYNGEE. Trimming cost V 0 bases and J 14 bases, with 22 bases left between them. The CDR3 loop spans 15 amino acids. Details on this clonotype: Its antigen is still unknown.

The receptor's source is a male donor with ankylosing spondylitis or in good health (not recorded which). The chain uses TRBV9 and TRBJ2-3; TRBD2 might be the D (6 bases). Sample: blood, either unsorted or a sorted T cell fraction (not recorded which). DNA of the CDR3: TGTGCCAGCAGCGTAGGGACTAATGAAGGGGAGCAAGGGTATTTT. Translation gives CASSVGTNEGEQGYF. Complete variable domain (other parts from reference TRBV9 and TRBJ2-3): DSGVTQTPKHLITATGQRVTLRCSPRSGDLSVYWYQQSLDQGLQFLIQYYNGEERAKGNILERFSAQQFPDLHSELNLSSLELGDSALYFCASSVGTNEGEQGYFGPGTRLTVL.